This TCR beta chain was recorded in a study of blood T cell repertoires in COVID-19. Produced via immunoSEQ multiplex PCR; TCRdb's table is partial and in-frame only. The sample includes 95,000 to 100,000 clones, less than 85% of them seen just once. The germline V and J ends were trimmed by 4 bases and 0 bases, with 7 bases remaining between them. Per germline, CDR1 SGHAT and CDR2 FQDESV (reference sequence). The CDR3 covers 14 residues. V gene TRBV11-1 combines with J gene TRBJ2-1; D call uncertain. This TCR came from a woman over 75 with active or convalescent COVID-19. Sequenced input: peripheral blood. For the CDR3, the DNA is TGTGCCAGCAGCTCAATCGGCTCCTACAATGAGCAGTTCTTC. Encoded protein: CASSSIGSYNEQFF.